This T cell receptor beta chain emerged from a study of T cell responses to AZD1222 COVID-19 vaccine. Regarding the study as a whole: Most donors were white British, females outnumbered males, and clonal diversity was possibly underestimated. The number of AZD1222 recipients seropositive at baseline was only five or six.

Notes on this clone: The target antigen is unknown.

Some clones are missing from TCRdb's copy, which holds only in-frame ones; the method was immunoSEQ multiplex PCR. This sample has 100,000 to 150,000 clones; about 85% occur once, and the top ten carry around 3%. Sequencing was performed on peripheral blood, taken 28 days after the second AZD1222 dose. The sequence was collected from an adult who received the AZD1222 COVID-19 vaccine.

CDR3 loop: CASSSRRGYEAFF. DNA for the CDR3: TGTGCCAGCTCATCCCGACGCGGCTATGAAGCTTTCTTT. The chain links TRBV18 to TRBJ1-1, with D unresolved. This CDR3 contains 13 residues. Germline V gene lookup returns CDR1 KGHSH and CDR2 LQKENI. Trimming removed 5 bases from V and 7 bases from J, with 14 bases in between.